This T cell receptor beta chain was retrieved from a study of cytomegalovirus exposure and HLA in healthy donors. Points from the study as a whole: Reported results showed that the classifier diagnosed cytomegalovirus status with high specificity and sensitivity.

On this clone: Its antigen is currently unknown.

The assay was immunoSEQ multiplex PCR, and TCRdb's table has in-frame clones only and misses some. This table holds hundreds of thousands of clones, around 87% found once. The germline V gene encodes CDR1 SNHLY and CDR2 FYNNEI. The junction had 18 bases not matched to a gene; V was cut back by 11 bases and J by 4 bases. The CDR3 loop spans 17 amino acids. The clonotype originates from a woman between 18 and 29 years old in good health and CMV-seropositive. Sample: PBMCs. This sequence joins TRBV2 and TRBJ2-2; 8 bases are shared with TRBD2. This CDR3 reads CAYLGWASGYSTGELFF. CDR3 DNA: TGTGCCTACTTAGGGTGGGCTAGCGGGTACTCCACCGGGGAGCTGTTTTTT.